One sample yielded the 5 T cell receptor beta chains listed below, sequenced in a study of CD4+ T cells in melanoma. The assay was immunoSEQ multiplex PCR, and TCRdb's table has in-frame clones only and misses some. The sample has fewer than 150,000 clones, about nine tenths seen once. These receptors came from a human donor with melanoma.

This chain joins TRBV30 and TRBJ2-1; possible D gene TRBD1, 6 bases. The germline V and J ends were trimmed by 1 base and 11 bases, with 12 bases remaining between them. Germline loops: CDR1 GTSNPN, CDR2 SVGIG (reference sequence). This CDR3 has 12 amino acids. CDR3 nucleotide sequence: TGTGCCTGGAGTGGGGACACCCCTCAGCAGTTCTTC. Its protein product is CAWSGDTPQQFF.

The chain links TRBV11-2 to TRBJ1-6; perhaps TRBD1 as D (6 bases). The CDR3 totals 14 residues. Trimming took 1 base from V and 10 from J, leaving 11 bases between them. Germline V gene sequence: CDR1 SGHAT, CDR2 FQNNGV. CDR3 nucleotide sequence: TGTGCCAGCAGCTTAGGGGCAGGGGTATCACCCCTCCACTTT. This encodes CASSLGAGVSPLHF.

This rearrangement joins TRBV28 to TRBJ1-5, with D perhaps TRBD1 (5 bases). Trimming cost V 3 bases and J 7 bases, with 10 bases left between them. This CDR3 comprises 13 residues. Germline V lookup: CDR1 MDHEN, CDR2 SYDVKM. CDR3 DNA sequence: TGTGCCAGCAGTTTTGGGGGGTACCAGCCCCAGCATTTT. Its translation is CASSFGGYQPQHF.

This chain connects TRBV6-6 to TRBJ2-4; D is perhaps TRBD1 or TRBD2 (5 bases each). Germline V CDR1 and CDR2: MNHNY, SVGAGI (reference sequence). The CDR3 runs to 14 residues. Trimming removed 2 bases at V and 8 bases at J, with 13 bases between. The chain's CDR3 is CASSYGARRDIQYF. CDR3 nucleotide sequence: TGTGCCAGCAGTTACGGGGCCAGGCGGGACATTCAGTACTTC.

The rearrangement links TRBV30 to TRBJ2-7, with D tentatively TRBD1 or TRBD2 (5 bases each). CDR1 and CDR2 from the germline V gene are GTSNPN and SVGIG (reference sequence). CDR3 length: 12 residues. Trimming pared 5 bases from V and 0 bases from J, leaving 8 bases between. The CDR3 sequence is CAWGDRSYEQYF. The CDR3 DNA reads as TGTGCCTGGGGGGACCGCTCCTACGAGCAGTACTTC.